The 21 T cell receptor beta chains listed next were all sequenced from one sample in a study of early T cells in non-severe SARS-CoV-2 infection. Via MiXCR, TCRdb re-called the 5' RACE reads, giving one row per CDR3 protein. The sample gives roughly 66,000 distinct CDR3 sequences, roughly 10% of which show up once; approximately 3% is in the top ten. Sequenced sample: whole blood. Receptors were obtained from an adult who was a healthcare worker with PCR-confirmed SARS-CoV-2 infection or an uninfected control (not recorded which).

At least ten counts were recorded for this clonotype. The chain uses TRBV6-5 and TRBJ1-2; 8 bases fit TRBD1. The CDR3 contains 15 residues. V was clipped by 6 bases and J by 4 bases; unmatched bases: 10. CDR1 is MNHEY and CDR2 is SVGAGI in the germline V gene. CDR3 loop: CASRPQGASFYGYTF. DNA of the CDR3: TGTGCCAGCAGACCCCAGGGGGCCAGTTTCTATGGCTACACCTTC.

There are a few counts of this clonotype. The V call is TRBV4-2, the J call TRBJ2-1; D unclear. This CDR3 spans 15 amino acids. Between the trimmed V and J ends, which lost 0 bases and 5 bases, there was a span of 11 bases. Germline V lookup: CDR1 LGHNA, CDR2 YNFKEQ. The CDR3 region has the DNA TGTGCCAGCAGCCAAGAACGGTCTATTAACAATGAGCAGTTCTTC. Protein sequence: CASSQERSINNEQFF.

The chain combines TRBV11-3 with TRBJ1-5; no firm D call. The CDR3 is 14 residues long. Germline lookup yields CDR1 SGHNT and CDR2 YENEEA. V was shortened by 1 base and J by 11 bases, with 15 bases between the two germline ends. In DNA, the CDR3 is TGTGCCAGCAGCTTAGGCAGCGGACCTAGGGCCCAGCATTTT. It yields the protein CASSLGSGPRAQHF.

In its sample, this clonotype was seen many times. This chain uses TRBV5-1 with TRBJ2-7; the match to TRBD1 covers 7 bases. The CDR3 runs 13 residues. CDR1 and CDR2 from the germline V gene are SGHRS and YFSETQ. V was clipped by 6 bases and J by 0 bases; unmatched bases: 3. CDR3 in amino acids: CASNPGGSYEQYF. The CDR3 DNA reads TGCGCCAGCAACCCAGGGGGCTCCTACGAGCAGTACTTC.

This clonotype was counted only a few times. The rearrangement joins TRBV6-5 to TRBJ2-2; 11 nucleotides align to TRBD2. Germline V gene lookup returns CDR1 MNHEY and CDR2 SVGAGI. With 0 bases clipped from V and 5 bases from J, the junction kept 11 bases outside the gene matches. The CDR3 is made up of 19 amino acids. The CDR3 DNA follows: TGTGCCAGCAGTTACTCGAGTCGCCCGGGACTAGCGGATACCGGGGAGCTGTTTTTT. It encodes CASSYSSRPGLADTGELFF.

This clonotype was seen ten or more times. The chain employs TRBV7-2 and TRBJ2-3; 11 bases map to TRBD1. Germline assignment: CDR1 SGHTA and CDR2 FQGNSA. This CDR3 is 16 amino acids long. The trim removed 6 bases at V and 4 bases at J, leaving 9 bases unmatched. This CDR3 is CASRGLGTGGPDTQYF. CDR3 sequence (DNA): TGTGCCAGCAGGGGATTAGGGACAGGGGGGCCAGATACGCAGTATTTT.

This clonotype occurred a few times. The chain recombines TRBV7-2 with TRBJ2-2; maybe TRBD2 (6 bases). Germline loops: CDR1 SGHTA, CDR2 FQGNSA. This CDR3 has 15 amino acids. V was shortened by 0 bases and J by 3 bases, with 8 bases between the two germline ends. The CDR3 is CASSLAGGYTGELFF. The DNA of the CDR3 is TGTGCCAGCAGCTTAGCGGGAGGTTACACCGGGGAGCTGTTTTTT.

By its share, this clonotype is medium-sized. The chain uses TRBV12-3 or TRBV12-4 and TRBJ2-1; D might be TRBD2 (6 bases). The CDR3 covers 15 residues. Trimming removed 0 bases from V and 3 bases from J, with 9 bases in between. CDR3 sequence: CASSLAGGLYNEQFF. The CDR3 DNA is TGTGCCAGCAGTTTAGCGGGAGGACTCTACAATGAGCAGTTCTTC.

This clonotype is labeled as medium-sized. The chain links TRBV20-1 to TRBJ2-3, with 12 positions matching TRBD2. This CDR3 has 15 residues. Losses at the gene ends were 6 bases for V and 0 bases for J; bases not matched to a gene: 4. Germline-derived CDR1 and CDR2 are DFQATT and SNEGSKA (reference sequence). The CDR3 region has the DNA TGCAGTGCCCGACTAGCGGGAGTTAGCACAGATACGCAGTATTTT. It codes for CSARLAGVSTDTQYF.

The table lists this clonotype with a few counts. The V gene is TRBV9, the J gene TRBJ1-1; 8 nucleotides align to TRBD1. The germline V gene has CDR1 SGDLS and CDR2 YYNGEE. Trimming cost V 1 base and J 10 bases; bases outside gene matches: 12. The CDR3 covers 15 residues. The CDR3 bases are TGTGCCAGCAGCGTAACATCCGGGACAGGCTCAGGAGCTTTCTTT. As protein: CASSVTSGTGSGAFF.

This clonotype was recorded many times. This chain uses TRBV7-3 with TRBJ2-1; the match to TRBD2 covers 15 bases. CDR1 SGHTA and CDR2 FQGTGA come from the germline V gene. V dropped 3 bases and J dropped 8; count of bases not matched to a gene: 2. CDR3 length: 15 residues. The CDR3 sequence: CASSFGLAGGDEQFF. The CDR3 nucleotides are TGTGCCAGCAGCTTTGGACTAGCGGGAGGGGATGAGCAGTTCTTC.

The chain has TRBV9 and TRBJ2-7; 9 positions agree with TRBD1. Germline CDR1 reads SGDLS; CDR2 reads YYNGEE. Trimming at V came to 2 bases and at J to 7 bases, leaving 10 bases not matched to a gene. This CDR3 has 15 amino acids. This CDR3 is CASSVAGTGLREQYF. In DNA, the CDR3 is TGTGCCAGCAGCGTGGCCGGGACAGGGTTGAGGGAGCAGTACTTC.

The table lists this clonotype with many counts. The chain employs TRBV27 and TRBJ2-1, with TRBD1 matching 11 bases. The J segment lost 0 bases and the V segment lost 4 bases, leaving 17 bases of the junction unmatched. Germline loops: CDR1 MNHEY, CDR2 SMNVEV (reference sequence). The CDR3 is 21 residues long. CDR3 amino acids: CASSYRNPPGTGGFSYNEQFF. CDR3 nucleotides: TGTGCCAGCAGTTATCGGAATCCTCCCGGGACAGGGGGATTCTCCTACAATGAGCAGTTCTTC.

This clonotype was seen only a few times. The chain is built from TRBV9 and TRBJ2-3, with 7 bases matching TRBD2. Germline V CDR1 and CDR2: SGDLS, YYNGEE. V trimming: 3 bases; J trimming: 3 bases; junction bases outside the gene matches: 4. The CDR3 length is 14 residues. CDR3 sequence reads: CASSGGLTTDTQYF. CDR3 bases: TGTGCCAGCAGCGGGGGACTAACGACAGATACGCAGTATTTT.

This clonotype was counted at least ten times. CDR3 residues: CASSQGTGVYSYEQYF. The CDR3 nucleotides read TGTGCCAGCAGCCAAGGGACAGGCGTTTATTCCTACGAGCAGTACTTC. V gene TRBV14 combines with J gene TRBJ2-7; 7 nucleotides align to TRBD1. This CDR3 region has 16 residues. V lost 1 base and J lost 1; bases outside the gene matches: 7. The germline gives CDR1 SGHDN, CDR2 FVKESK.

This clonotype came up a few times. The chain combines TRBV18 with TRBJ1-6; TRBD1 matches at 8 bases. Trimming removed 5 bases from V and 13 bases from J; junction bases left unmatched: 10. CDR1 is KGHSH, CDR2 LQKENI, per germline. This CDR3 has 14 residues. CDR3: CASSADRALQPLHF. The DNA of the CDR3 is TGTGCCAGCTCAGCGGACAGGGCCCTCCAGCCCCTCCACTTT.

This clonotype was observed at least ten times. The chain recombines TRBV4-2 with TRBJ1-5, with D maybe TRBD1 (6 bases). The CDR3 has 17 amino acids. The germline CDR1 and CDR2 sequences are LGHNA and YNFKEQ. V was shortened by 1 base and J by 0 bases, with 13 bases between the two germline ends. The CDR3 reads CASSQGGAEYSNQPQHF. The DNA of the CDR3 is TGTGCCAGCAGCCAAGGGGGGGCCGAATATAGCAATCAGCCCCAGCATTTT.

The CDR3 sequence is CASSPTISGNTIYF. In DNA form, the CDR3 reads TGTGCCAGCAGCCCGACAATCTCTGGAAACACCATATATTTT. The rearrangement links TRBV5-5 to TRBJ1-3; unclear D gene. Looked up from germline, CDR1 is SGHKS and CDR2 is YYEKEE (reference sequence). This CDR3 has 14 residues. V lost 4 bases, J lost 0 bases, and 8 bases lay in between.

In this sample, this clonotype turned up a few times. The CDR3 region has the DNA TGTGCCAGCAGCATCAGACTAGCGGACTCCTACAATGAGCAGTTCTTC. Translating gives CASSIRLADSYNEQFF. The rearrangement joins TRBV11-2 to TRBJ2-1, with 9 bases fitting TRBD2. Germline values: CDR1 SGHAT, CDR2 FQNNGV. CDR3 length: 16 residues. V lost 5 bases to trimming and J lost 0 bases; unmatched junction nucleotides: 5.

This clonotype was seen repeatedly, ten times or more. The chain has TRBV29-1 and TRBJ2-3; a possible D gene is TRBD1 (5 bases). The CDR3 covers 13 residues. Between the trimmed V and J ends, which lost 3 bases and 2 bases, there was a span of 9 bases. The germline CDR1 and CDR2 sequences are SQVTM and ANQGSEA. The CDR3 coding sequence is TGCAGCGTTGAGGGGCGGCTCACAGATACGCAGTATTTT. It yields the protein CSVEGRLTDTQYF.

This clonotype was recorded once. The chain recombines TRBV12-3 or TRBV12-4 with TRBJ2-5; 9 bases align to TRBD1. The CDR3 extends over 16 amino acids. V was clipped by 5 bases and J by 3 bases; unmatched bases: 10. The DNA for the CDR3 is TGTGCCAGCAGTCCTGGGACAGGGAGGCCGGAAGAGACCCAGTACTTC. As protein: CASSPGTGRPEETQYF.